The sequence of this T cell receptor (beta chain) was determined in a study of blood T cells in healthy people across ages (dated by TCRdb to the mid-2010s). At the level of the whole study: In model experiments, template switching captured about one uniquely barcoded TCR beta cDNA molecule for every two T cells. Age-related changes in TCR beta repertoire diversity were measured in the study by deep sequencing normalized with unique cDNA molecular identifiers. Donors were grouped into four age groups: young (average roughly 17 years), middle-aged (roughly 38), aged (approximately 58) and long-lived (approximately 81). To avoid experimental bias, donors of different ages were distributed randomly across sequencing lanes. The study analyzed two additional independent replicas of 1 million unique cDNA reads from the same blood draw for two donors, one aged 18 to 29 and one aged 80 or older.

On the study overall, not on this receptor specifically: Estimates of total diversity from one million sequenced T cells were regarded as lower bounds and underestimates. The long-lived group showed more naive CD4+ T cells, fewer expanded clones and increased TCR diversity than the aged group, suggesting age selection. Since profiling was done on bulk unsorted PBMCs, naive and antigen-experienced compartments could not be conclusively compared. As age increased, observed TCR beta diversity per million T cells dropped in a roughly linear way, and a significant reduction was already evident by age approximately 40. Observed TCR beta diversity correlated strongly with the percentage of naive T cells measured by flow cytometry. The CMV infection status of donors was not known, potentially confounding age-related changes in expanded clonotypes.

The method was 5' RACE. The reads were generated on an Illumina HiSeq 2500. The second PCR ran for about 7 to 11 cycles and used a J-beta primer mix along with a sample-barcoded 5' primer. Each TCR beta cDNA molecule received a unique molecular identifier from a template-switch 5' adaptor carrying 12 random nucleotides. At least 3 million CDR3-containing paired-end reads were obtained from each sample. All of the RNA was converted into first-strand cDNA using the Mint cDNA synthesis kit, with a TRBC-specific oligonucleotide serving as the primer. After uracil-DNA glycosylase treatment, a first 18-cycle PCR used universal primers M1SS and BC2_uni_R on all cDNA. Concerning the study's data processing: For normalization, 1 million high-quality reads were randomly selected from each sample, with every read carrying a distinct molecular identifier. Reads sharing molecular identifiers were discarded rather than binned into consensus sequences. MiTCR, run with a Q25 quality threshold and the strictest error-elimination algorithm, handled CDR3 identification, clonotype clustering and error correction. A nonparametric unseen species model with Euler transformation was used to estimate lower-bound total TCR beta diversity. Using fastp trimming at Q25 and MiXCR clonotype assembly, TCRdb reanalyzed the public sequencing data and kept in-frame beta chains. Identical CDR3 protein sequences are pooled into one entry, listed with their most common genes and DNA. The V and J calls reflect TCRdb's pipeline rather than the authors' work. For this sample there are approximately 600,000 distinct CDR3 sequences; roughly three fifths appear just once. The leading ten clones occupy 30% to 45% of the sample.

Points on this clonotype: The target of this receptor is not known. Base qualities are not recorded, but no much larger clone differs from it by a single base.

Donors were around 37 systemically healthy Caucasian individuals from Russia aged roughly 6 to 95 years. Approximately 10 milliliters of peripheral blood were collected from each donor into EDTA-treated Vacutainer tubes. Ficoll-Paque density-gradient centrifugation was used to isolate PBMCs, with at least 6 million per sample. Trizol reagent was used to extract total RNA from the PBMCs, yielding at least 5.5 micrograms per sample. Naive CD45RAhigh/CD27high T cell percentages were measured by flow cytometry on a PBMC aliquot from every donor. The trim is 6 bases for V and 5 bases for J, with a gap of 19 bases between the germline ends. The CDR3 numbers 15 residues from cysteine through phenylalanine. Only the CDR3 part of the read is kept: 45 bases, read in frame from the first base. The germline V gene gives CDR1 as MNHEY and CDR2 as SVGAGI.

Input material: blood. The origin of this receptor is a man in his 60s in good health. The sequence links TRBV6-5 to TRBJ2-5; no D gene is confidently identified. DNA sequence: TGTGCCAGCAGGGATAAAGGAACCCTCGGGGAGACCCAGTACTTC. Translated, it gives CASRDKGTLGETQYF.